This entry lists 16 T cell receptor beta chains sequenced from one sample in a study of cytomegalovirus exposure and HLA in healthy donors. The PCR was carried out with 60 Vbeta primers and 13 Jbeta primers. This table comes from immunoSEQ multiplex PCR, and its TCRdb copy is limited to in-frame clones, with some not included. The sample lists about 190,000 clones, 74% occurring once. The sample taken for sequencing was PBMCs. Every receptor here comes from a woman in her twenties or thirties in good health and CMV-seropositive.

The chain recombines TRBV18 with TRBJ2-3; 7 bases align to TRBD2. Germline loops: CDR1 KGHSH, CDR2 LQKENI. The CDR3 covers 17 residues. Trimming cost V 1 base and J 2 bases; bases outside gene matches: 9. The CDR3, as DNA: TGTGCCAGCTCACCACGAAGGACGGGAGGCCCCACAGATACGCAGTATTTT. It yields the protein CASSPRRTGGPTDTQYF.

The rearrangement uses TRBV6-4 and TRBJ2-7; a weak D match, TRBD1 (6 bases). Trimming removed 3 bases from V and 7 bases from J, with 28 bases in between. CDR3 length: 18 residues. CDR1 is MRHNA and CDR2 is SNTAGT in the germline V gene. The CDR3 nucleotides are TGTGCCAGCAGTGATTCAAAGGGGCACAGGGCCCAACTACGGGAGCAGTACTTC. Translating it yields CASSDSKGHRAQLREQYF.

This chain connects TRBV5-5 to TRBJ1-6, with TRBD1 identical over 7 bases. Germline CDR1 reads SGHKS; CDR2 reads YYEKEE (reference sequence). The CDR3 spans 14 residues. The V and J ends lost 7 bases and 7 bases, in that order; junction bases with no gene match: 8. The DNA for the CDR3 is TGTGCCAGCCTTAAGGGACAGTCAAATTCACCCCTCCACTTT. Its translation is CASLKGQSNSPLHF.

The chain couples TRBV16 to TRBJ2-7; a possible D gene is TRBD2 (6 bases). The CDR3 contains 13 residues. Trimming took off 3 bases at V and 2 bases at J, with 8 bases between the two ends. Germline V CDR1 and CDR2: KGHSY, FQNENV. The CDR3 DNA sequence: TGTGCCAGCAGCCAGGGACTTACCTACGAGCAGTACTTC. Protein: CASSQGLTYEQYF.

The chain is built from TRBV27 and TRBJ2-2, with 8 bases fitting TRBD2. This CDR3 comprises 13 residues. Per the germline V gene, CDR1 is MNHEY and CDR2 is SMNVEV (reference sequence). V shed 3 bases, J shed 9 bases, and the junction held 3 bases outside the gene matches. CDR3 sequence reads: CASSFGRDRELFF. DNA of the CDR3: TGTGCCAGCAGTTTCGGGAGGGACCGGGAGCTGTTTTTT.

The chain employs TRBV2 and TRBJ2-1; tentatively, D is TRBD2 (6 bases). This CDR3 is 13 amino acids long. Trimming shortened V by 9 bases and J by 4 bases, and 13 bases separated the two germline ends. Germline loops: CDR1 SNHLY, CDR2 FYNNEI. CDR3 sequence reads: CAREVSGYNEQFF. CDR3 in DNA: TGTGCCAGAGAGGTTAGCGGTTACAATGAGCAGTTCTTC.

In its sample, this clone was seen a few times. The rearrangement links TRBV7-9 to TRBJ1-5; D may be TRBD1 (5 bases). The CDR3 covers 14 residues. Trimming shortened V by 5 bases and J by 7 bases, and 15 bases separated the two germline ends. CDR1 SEHNR and CDR2 FQNEAQ come from the germline V gene (reference sequence). The CDR3 sequence is CASSQVGPEQPQHF. The CDR3 nucleotides read TGTGCCAGCAGCCAAGTGGGGCCAGAACAGCCCCAGCATTTT. Complete variable domain (other parts from reference TRBV7-9 and TRBJ1-5): DTGVSQNPRHKITKRGQNVTFRCDPISEHNRLYWYRQTLGQGPEFLTYFQNEAQLEKSRLLSDRFSAERPKGSFSTLEIQRTEQGDSAMYLCASSQVGPEQPQHFGDGTRLSIL.

The V and J genes are TRBV6-1 and TRBJ2-7; 8 nucleotides line up with TRBD2. V gave up 2 bases and J gave up 0 bases; unmatched junction bases: 6. This CDR3 is built from 16 residues. CDR1 is MNHNS and CDR2 is SASEGT in the germline V gene. Here the CDR3 DNA reads TGTGCCAGCAGTGAAAGGAGTAGCGGGGCCTCCTACGAGCAGTACTTC. Residues: CASSERSSGASYEQYF.

This sequence joins TRBV5-4 and TRBJ2-7; D is possibly TRBD2 (6 bases). Trimming took off 0 bases at V and 4 bases at J, with 17 bases between the two ends. This CDR3 spans 16 amino acids. The germline V gene has CDR1 SGHNT and CDR2 YYREEE (reference sequence). The DNA of the CDR3 is TGTGCCAGCAGCTTGGGGGGGGTAGGAGGGAAGTACGAGCAGTACTTC. It yields the protein CASSLGGVGGKYEQYF.

The chain carries TRBV28 and TRBJ1-2, with 9 nucleotides matching TRBD1. The CDR3 totals 16 residues. The germline CDR1 and CDR2 sequences are MDHEN and SYDVKM. V gave up 4 bases and J gave up 4 bases; unmatched junction bases: 10. Here the CDR3 reads CASSSRTGDYLYGYTF. DNA of the CDR3: TGTGCCAGCAGTTCTAGGACAGGGGACTACCTCTATGGCTACACCTTC.

The rearrangement links TRBV7-9 to TRBJ2-1, with D perhaps matching TRBD2 (6 bases). CDR1 is SEHNR and CDR2 is FQNEAQ in the germline V gene (reference sequence). V was pared by 6 bases and J by 7 bases, with 16 bases between. There are 14 residues in the CDR3. For the CDR3, the DNA is TGTGCCAGCAGTTCGGGAGTTGTTCGAAATGAGCAGTTCTTC. As protein: CASSSGVVRNEQFF. The entire variable domain, with the rest obtained from reference TRBV7-9 and TRBJ2-1, is as follows: DTGVSQNPRHKITKRGQNVTFRCDPISEHNRLYWYRQTLGQGPEFLTYFQNEAQLEKSRLLSDRFSAERPKGSFSTLEIQRTEQGDSAMYLCASSSGVVRNEQFFGPGTRLTVL.

This clone was seen once. V usage is TRBV7-8 and J usage is TRBJ2-5, with a tentative D call TRBD1 (5 bases). The V gene's germline CDR1 is SGHVS and CDR2 FQNEAQ. The CDR3 has 14 amino acids. Trimming left V 5 bases short and J 7 bases short, with 17 bases between. The chain's CDR3 is CASSNSHRQGTQYF. CDR3 DNA sequence: TGTGCCAGCAGCAACTCCCACCGGCAGGGGACCCAGTACTTC.

The rearrangement uses TRBV27 and TRBJ2-3; 7 positions agree with TRBD2. With 8 bases clipped from V and 1 base from J, the junction kept 12 bases outside the gene matches. Germline CDR1 is MNHEY and CDR2 is SMNVEV (reference sequence). The length of the CDR3 is 16 residues. CDR3 sequence reads: CASSGGTGYRTDTQYF. Written as DNA, the CDR3 is TGTGCCAGCTCCGGGGGGACGGGGTACCGCACAGATACGCAGTATTTT.

This chain joins TRBV18 and TRBJ1-5; D gene uncertain. This CDR3 comprises 15 residues. The V gene lost 4 bases and the J gene lost 3 bases, with 13 bases spanning the gap. Per germline, CDR1 KGHSH and CDR2 LQKENI. The CDR3 DNA reads TGTGCCAGCTCACGGGCAGGAGGCTTCAATCAGCCCCAGCATTTT. It encodes CASSRAGGFNQPQHF.

The chain uses TRBV27 and TRBJ2-1, with D tentatively TRBD2 (6 bases). V lost 6 bases and J lost 9, with 18 bases in between. The CDR3 contains 14 residues. Germline V gene lookup returns CDR1 MNHEY and CDR2 SMNVEV (reference sequence). The CDR3 reads CASSHAGRVSEQFF. In DNA, the CDR3 is TGTGCCAGCAGCCATGCGGGGCGCGTTAGTGAGCAGTTCTTC.

V usage is TRBV7-9 and J usage is TRBJ1-5, with a tentative D call TRBD1 (6 bases). The CDR3 is made up of 14 amino acids. Germline CDR1 SEHNR, CDR2 FQNEAQ (reference sequence). Trimming took off 4 bases at V and 3 bases at J, with 10 bases between the two ends. In DNA form, the CDR3 reads TGTGCCAGCAGCTCCGGGACACTCAATCAGCCCCAGCATTTT. Encoded protein: CASSSGTLNQPQHF.